Listed below are T cell receptor beta chains from one sample, sequenced in a study of cytomegalovirus exposure and HLA in healthy donors. Sequenced by immunoSEQ multiplex PCR; TCRdb stores in-frame clones only, minus some. The table has 120,000 or so clones, 70% to 80% seen once; the top ten hold about 5%. Sequencing used PBMCs. The source of these receptors is a man aged 50-59 years in good health and CMV-seropositive. Each CDR3 is given with its conserved first and last residue. The order of the fields is J gene, D gene, clone size, V gene, CDR3 DNA, CDR3 protein. A D gene is named only where the DNA matches it firmly. Clone size is shown for a subset of rows, as once, few, many or a class of expanded clone.

J gene: TRBJ1-6
D gene: TRBD1
clone size: NA
V gene: TRBV6-1
CDR3 DNA: TGTGCCAGCAGCCCGACAGGGACTAATTCACCCCTCCACTTT
CDR3 protein: CASSPTGTNSPLHF

J gene: TRBJ1-5
D gene: TRBD1
clone size: once
V gene: TRBV19
CDR3 DNA: TGTGCCAGTAGTGATTCCGGGACAGGGTACCAGCCCCAGCATTTT
CDR3 protein: CASSDSGTGYQPQHF

J gene: TRBJ2-7
D gene: NA
clone size: NA
V gene: TRBV7-9
CDR3 DNA: TGTGCCAGCACCTATACCGGGGTGGGGAACGAGCAGTACTTC
CDR3 protein: CASTYTGVGNEQYF

J gene: TRBJ1-1
D gene: TRBD1
clone size: NA
V gene: TRBV11-2
CDR3 DNA: TGTGCCAGCAGCTTAGTACAGGGGGCTTTTAACACTGAAGCTTTCTTT
CDR3 protein: CASSLVQGAFNTEAFF

J gene: TRBJ1-1
D gene: NA
clone size: NA
V gene: TRBV30
CDR3 DNA: TGTGCCTGGAGCCTACAGGGAATCAACACTGAAGCTTTCTTT
CDR3 protein: CAWSLQGINTEAFF

J gene: TRBJ2-4
D gene: NA
clone size: NA
V gene: TRBV7-9
CDR3 DNA: TGTGCCAGCAGCTTAGCAGGGACTCAGAACATTCAGTACTTC
CDR3 protein: CASSLAGTQNIQYF

J gene: TRBJ2-3
D gene: TRBD2
clone size: few
V gene: TRBV28
CDR3 DNA: TGTGCCAGCAGTTCTAGCGGACCCGGCACAGATACGCAGTATTTT
CDR3 protein: CASSSSGPGTDTQYF

J gene: TRBJ1-1
D gene: NA
clone size: NA
V gene: TRBV14
CDR3 DNA: TGTGCCAGCAGCCAACAGGTGAACACTGAAGCTTTCTTT
CDR3 protein: CASSQQVNTEAFF

J gene: TRBJ2-7
D gene: NA
clone size: NA
V gene: TRBV9
CDR3 DNA: TGTGCCAGCAGCGCCCGTCCCTACTCCTACGAGCAGTACTTC
CDR3 protein: CASSARPYSYEQYF

J gene: TRBJ2-3
D gene: TRBD1
clone size: NA
V gene: TRBV5-1
CDR3 DNA: TGCGCCAGCAGCTTTACGGGACAGGGTAACACAGATACGCAGTATTTT
CDR3 protein: CASSFTGQGNTDTQYF

J gene: TRBJ2-5
D gene: TRBD1
clone size: NA
V gene: TRBV2
CDR3 DNA: TGTGCCAGCAGTGACCTCCACCGGGACAGGGGCCAAGAGACCCAGTACTTC
CDR3 protein: CASSDLHRDRGQETQYF

J gene: TRBJ1-2
D gene: NA
clone size: NA
V gene: TRBV29-1
CDR3 DNA: TGCAGCGTTGAGGACAACCGAAACTATGGCTACACCTTC
CDR3 protein: CSVEDNRNYGYTF

J gene: TRBJ2-2
D gene: TRBD1
clone size: NA
V gene: TRBV5-5
CDR3 DNA: TGTGCCAGCAGCTTGGAGGCCACCGGGACAGGGGGGACCGGGGAGCTATTTTTT
CDR3 protein: CASSLEATGTGGTGELFF

J gene: TRBJ2-1
D gene: NA
clone size: few
V gene: TRBV9
CDR3 DNA: TGTGCCAGCAGCGTAGCGGGAGTGCGGAACAGTGAGCAGTTCTTC
CDR3 protein: CASSVAGVRNSEQFF

J gene: TRBJ2-1
D gene: NA
clone size: NA
V gene: TRBV5-4
CDR3 DNA: TGTGCCAGCAGCCCCAGCTCCTACAATGAGCAGTTCTTC
CDR3 protein: CASSPSSYNEQFF

J gene: TRBJ2-7
D gene: NA
clone size: NA
V gene: TRBV4-1
CDR3 DNA: TGCGCCAGCAGCCAAGCTGCTCAGGGGATCTACGAGCAGTACTTC
CDR3 protein: CASSQAAQGIYEQYF

J gene: TRBJ1-2
D gene: TRBD1
clone size: NA
V gene: TRBV6-6
CDR3 DNA: TGTGCCAGCAGTTCGGGACAGAACTATGGCTACACCTTC
CDR3 protein: CASSSGQNYGYTF

J gene: TRBJ2-1
D gene: NA
clone size: NA
V gene: TRBV7-8
CDR3 DNA: TGTGCCAGCAGCTTAACAGGGTCCAATGAGCAGTTCTTC
CDR3 protein: CASSLTGSNEQFF

J gene: TRBJ2-2
D gene: NA
clone size: NA
V gene: TRBV15
CDR3 DNA: TGTGCCACCCGCCTAGGGAGCGGGCAGAACACCGGGGAGCTGTTTTTT
CDR3 protein: CATRLGSGQNTGELFF

J gene: TRBJ1-2
D gene: TRBD1
clone size: NA
V gene: TRBV19
CDR3 DNA: TGTGCCAGTAGAGACGTTGGACAGGGGTTTAACTATGGCTACACCTTC
CDR3 protein: CASRDVGQGFNYGYTF

J gene: TRBJ1-1
D gene: NA
clone size: NA
V gene: TRBV7-9
CDR3 DNA: TGTGCCAGCAGTATACAGGGAAAGTCTGAAGCTTTCTTT
CDR3 protein: CASSIQGKSEAFF

J gene: TRBJ2-7
D gene: TRBD2
clone size: NA
V gene: TRBV4-1
CDR3 DNA: TGCGCCAGCAGCCAAGATCTGGAGACTAGCGGGAGGCGCTACGAGCAGTACTTC
CDR3 protein: CASSQDLETSGRRYEQYF

J gene: TRBJ2-7
D gene: TRBD2
clone size: few
V gene: TRBV6-4
CDR3 DNA: TGTGCCAGCAGTGTTTATAGCGGGAGCCCCTACGAGCAGTACTTC
CDR3 protein: CASSVYSGSPYEQYF

J gene: TRBJ2-7
D gene: TRBD2
clone size: NA
V gene: TRBV6-5
CDR3 DNA: TGTGCCAGCTCGCGGGGGGGATTTTCTCAGCAGTACTTC
CDR3 protein: CASSRGGFSQQYF

J gene: TRBJ2-7
D gene: TRBD1
clone size: NA
V gene: TRBV6-1
CDR3 DNA: TGTGCCAGCAGTACCCGGGACAGGCCCTACGAGCAGTACTTC
CDR3 protein: CASSTRDRPYEQYF

J gene: TRBJ1-5
D gene: NA
clone size: NA
V gene: TRBV7-3
CDR3 DNA: TGTGCCAGCAGCTTAAGACAGCGGAGGGGATATAGCAATCAGCCCCAGCATTTT
CDR3 protein: CASSLRQRRGYSNQPQHF

J gene: TRBJ2-5
D gene: TRBD2
clone size: NA
V gene: TRBV12-5
CDR3 DNA: TGTGCTAGTGGTTTGGGACTAGCGGGAGAGACCCAGTACTTC
CDR3 protein: CASGLGLAGETQYF

J gene: TRBJ1-3
D gene: TRBD1
clone size: NA
V gene: TRBV29-1
CDR3 DNA: TGCAGCGTTGAAGGGACAGGGCATGGAAACACCATATATTTT
CDR3 protein: CSVEGTGHGNTIYF

J gene: TRBJ2-5
D gene: TRBD2
clone size: NA
V gene: TRBV19
CDR3 DNA: TGTGCCAGTAGTCCGGGACTAGTAAAAGAGACCCAGTACTTC
CDR3 protein: CASSPGLVKETQYF

J gene: TRBJ2-7
D gene: TRBD1
clone size: NA
V gene: TRBV6-1
CDR3 DNA: TGTGCCATCTGGACAGGGGGGTTTGAGCAGTACTTC
CDR3 protein: CAIWTGGFEQYF

J gene: TRBJ2-7
D gene: TRBD1
clone size: NA
V gene: TRBV2
CDR3 DNA: TGTGCCAGCAGCCTCGACAGGGGGCAATCCTACGAGCAGTACTTC
CDR3 protein: CASSLDRGQSYEQYF

J gene: TRBJ2-3
D gene: TRBD2
clone size: NA
V gene: TRBV11-2
CDR3 DNA: TGTGCCAGCAGCTACCTGACCCTAGCGGGAGGGGCAGATACGCAGTATTTT
CDR3 protein: CASSYLTLAGGADTQYF

J gene: TRBJ1-1
D gene: NA
clone size: NA
V gene: TRBV18
CDR3 DNA: TGTGCCAGCTCTCCAGGACAGATTAACACTGAAGCTTTCTTT
CDR3 protein: CASSPGQINTEAFF

J gene: TRBJ2-7
D gene: NA
clone size: NA
V gene: TRBV9
CDR3 DNA: TGTGCCAGCAGCGCGGGACTCTCGGGGGTGAGAGAGCAGTACTTC
CDR3 protein: CASSAGLSGVREQYF

J gene: TRBJ2-7
D gene: NA
clone size: NA
V gene: TRBV2
CDR3 DNA: TGTGCCAGCGGCGGGGGCGATTCCTACGAGCAGTACTTC
CDR3 protein: CASGGGDSYEQYF

J gene: TRBJ1-6
D gene: TRBD1
clone size: once
V gene: TRBV28
CDR3 DNA: TGTGCCAGCAGTTCACAGACTCGAGGGACAGGGCCTTCACCCCTCCACTTT
CDR3 protein: CASSSQTRGTGPSPLHF

J gene: TRBJ1-5
D gene: NA
clone size: NA
V gene: TRBV28
CDR3 DNA: TGTGCCAGTAGGCGGGTCTCCAATCAGCCCCAGCATTTT
CDR3 protein: CASRRVSNQPQHF